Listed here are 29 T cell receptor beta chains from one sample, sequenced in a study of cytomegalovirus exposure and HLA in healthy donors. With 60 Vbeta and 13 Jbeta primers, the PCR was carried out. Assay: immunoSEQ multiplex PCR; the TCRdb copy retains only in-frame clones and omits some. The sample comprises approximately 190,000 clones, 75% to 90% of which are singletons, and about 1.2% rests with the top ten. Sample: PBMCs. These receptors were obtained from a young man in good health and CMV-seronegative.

The DNA for the CDR3 is TGTGCCAGCAACGAACAGCTGAACACTGAAGCTTTCTTT. Translating it yields CASNEQLNTEAFF. This chain links TRBV28 with TRBJ1-1, with D unresolved. The CDR3 contains 13 residues. V was clipped by 7 bases and J by 0 bases, with 9 bases between them. Germline CDR1 and CDR2: MDHEN and SYDVKM.

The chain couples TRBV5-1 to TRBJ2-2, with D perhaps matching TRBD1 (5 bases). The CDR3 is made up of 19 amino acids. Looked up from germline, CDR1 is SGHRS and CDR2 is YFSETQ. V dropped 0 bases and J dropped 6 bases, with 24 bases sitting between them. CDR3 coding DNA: TGCGCCAGCAGCTTGGTGTTTCCAGGTCGAGTTGGGGCCTCCGGGGAGCTGTTTTTT. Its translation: CASSLVFPGRVGASGELFF.

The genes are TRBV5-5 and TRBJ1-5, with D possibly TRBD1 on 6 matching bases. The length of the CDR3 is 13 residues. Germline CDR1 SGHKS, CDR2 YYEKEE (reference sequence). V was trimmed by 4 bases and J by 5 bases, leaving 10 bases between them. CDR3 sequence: CASSPGGDQPQHF. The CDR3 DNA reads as TGTGCCAGCAGCCCTGGGGGCGATCAGCCCCAGCATTTT.

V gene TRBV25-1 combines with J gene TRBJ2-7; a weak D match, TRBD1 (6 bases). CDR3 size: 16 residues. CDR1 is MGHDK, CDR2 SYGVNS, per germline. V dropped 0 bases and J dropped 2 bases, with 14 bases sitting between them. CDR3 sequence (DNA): TGTGCCAGCAGTGAATACCTGGGGGACACCGCCTACGAGCAGTACTTC. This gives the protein CASSEYLGDTAYEQYF.

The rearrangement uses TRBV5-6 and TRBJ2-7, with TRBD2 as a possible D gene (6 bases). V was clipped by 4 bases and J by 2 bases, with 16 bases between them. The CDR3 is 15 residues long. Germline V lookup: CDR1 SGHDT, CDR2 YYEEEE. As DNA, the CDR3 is TGTGCCAGCAGCCTCGGAGCCGCGGGGACCTACGAGCAGTACTTC. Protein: CASSLGAAGTYEQYF.

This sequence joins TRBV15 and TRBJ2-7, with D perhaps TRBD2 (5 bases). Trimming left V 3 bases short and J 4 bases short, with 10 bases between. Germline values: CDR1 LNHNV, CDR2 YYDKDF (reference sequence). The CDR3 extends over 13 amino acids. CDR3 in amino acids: CATSSRTGYEQYF. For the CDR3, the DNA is TGTGCCACCAGCAGCCGCACGGGGTACGAGCAGTACTTC.

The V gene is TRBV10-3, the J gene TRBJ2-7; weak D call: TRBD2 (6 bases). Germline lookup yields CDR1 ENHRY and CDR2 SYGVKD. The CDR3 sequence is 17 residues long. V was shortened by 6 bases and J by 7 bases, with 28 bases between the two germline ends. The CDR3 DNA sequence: TGTGCCATCAGAGGAGCTCCTTTAGGGACTTCCTCGACGGAGCAGTACTTC. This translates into CAIRGAPLGTSSTEQYF.

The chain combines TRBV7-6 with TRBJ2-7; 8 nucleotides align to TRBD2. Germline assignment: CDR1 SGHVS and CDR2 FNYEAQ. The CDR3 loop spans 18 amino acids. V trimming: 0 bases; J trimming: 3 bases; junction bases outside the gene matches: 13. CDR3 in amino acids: CASSLARRHQRENYEQYF. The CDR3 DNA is TGTGCCAGCAGCTTAGCGCGAAGGCACCAGCGGGAGAACTACGAGCAGTACTTC. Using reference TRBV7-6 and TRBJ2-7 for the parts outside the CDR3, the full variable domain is GAGVSQSPRYKVTKRGQDVALRCDPISGHVSLYWYRQALGQGPEFLTYFNYEAQQDKSGLPNDRFSAERPEGSISTLTIQRTEQRDSAMYRCASSLARRHQRENYEQYFGPGTRLTVT.

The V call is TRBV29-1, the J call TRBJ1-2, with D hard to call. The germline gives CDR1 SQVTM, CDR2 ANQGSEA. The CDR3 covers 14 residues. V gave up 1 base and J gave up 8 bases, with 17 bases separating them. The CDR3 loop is CSVEVPPGFGGYTF. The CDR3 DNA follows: TGCAGCGTTGAAGTACCCCCCGGGTTCGGGGGCTACACCTTC.

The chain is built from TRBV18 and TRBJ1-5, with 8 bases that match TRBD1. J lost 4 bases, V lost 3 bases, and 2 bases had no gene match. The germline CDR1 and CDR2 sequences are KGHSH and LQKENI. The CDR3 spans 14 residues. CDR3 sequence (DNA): TGTGCCAGCTCACCGCAGGGGGCTAATCAGCCCCAGCATTTT. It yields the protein CASSPQGANQPQHF.

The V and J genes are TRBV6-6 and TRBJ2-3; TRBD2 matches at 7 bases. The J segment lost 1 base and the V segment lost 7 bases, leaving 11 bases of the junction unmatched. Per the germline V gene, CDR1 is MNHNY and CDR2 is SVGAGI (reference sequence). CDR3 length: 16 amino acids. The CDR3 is CASNQAGRAGTDTQYF. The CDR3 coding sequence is TGTGCCAGCAATCAAGCTGGGAGGGCCGGCACAGATACGCAGTATTTT.

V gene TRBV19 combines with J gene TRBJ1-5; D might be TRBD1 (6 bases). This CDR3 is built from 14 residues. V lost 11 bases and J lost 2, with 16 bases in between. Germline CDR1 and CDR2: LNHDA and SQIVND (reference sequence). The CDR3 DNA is TGTGCCGGTTCACAGGGAGGGGGCAATCAGCCCCAGCATTTT. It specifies CAGSQGGGNQPQHF. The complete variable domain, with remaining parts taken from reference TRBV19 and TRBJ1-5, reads DGGITQSPKYLFRKEGQNVTLSCEQNLNHDAMYWYRQDPGQGLRLIYYSQIVNDFQKGDIAEGYSVSREKKESFPLTVTSAQKNPTAFYLCAGSQGGGNQPQHFGDGTRLSIL.

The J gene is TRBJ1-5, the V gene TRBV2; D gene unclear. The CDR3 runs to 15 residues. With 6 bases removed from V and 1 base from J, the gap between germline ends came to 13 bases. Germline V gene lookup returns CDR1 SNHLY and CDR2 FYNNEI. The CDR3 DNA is TGTGCCAGCAGACCTAGATTGCCGAGCAATCAGCCCCAGCATTTT. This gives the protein CASRPRLPSNQPQHF.

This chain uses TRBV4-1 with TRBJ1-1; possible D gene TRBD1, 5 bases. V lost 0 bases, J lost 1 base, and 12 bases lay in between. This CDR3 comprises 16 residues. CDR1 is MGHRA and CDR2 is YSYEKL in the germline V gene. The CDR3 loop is CASSQEGGTTNTEAFF. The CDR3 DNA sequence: TGCGCCAGCAGCCAAGAGGGGGGGACGACGAACACTGAAGCTTTCTTT.

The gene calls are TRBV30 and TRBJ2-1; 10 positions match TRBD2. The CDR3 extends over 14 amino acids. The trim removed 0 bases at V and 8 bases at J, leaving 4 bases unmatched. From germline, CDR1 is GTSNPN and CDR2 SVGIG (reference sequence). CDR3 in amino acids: CAWSVGLAGDEQFF. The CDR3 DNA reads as TGTGCCTGGAGTGTAGGTCTAGCGGGAGATGAGCAGTTCTTC.

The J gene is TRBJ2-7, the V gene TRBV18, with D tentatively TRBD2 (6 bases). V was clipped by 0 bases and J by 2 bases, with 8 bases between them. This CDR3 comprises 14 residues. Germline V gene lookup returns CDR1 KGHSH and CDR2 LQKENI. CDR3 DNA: TGTGCCAGCTCACCACCATCGGGGGCCTACGAGCAGTACTTC. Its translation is CASSPPSGAYEQYF.

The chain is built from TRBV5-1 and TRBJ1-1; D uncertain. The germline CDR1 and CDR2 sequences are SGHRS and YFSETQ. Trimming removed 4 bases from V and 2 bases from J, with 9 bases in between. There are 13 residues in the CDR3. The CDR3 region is CASSPRGNTEAFF. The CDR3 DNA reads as TGCGCCAGCAGCCCCCGCGGAAACACTGAAGCTTTCTTT.

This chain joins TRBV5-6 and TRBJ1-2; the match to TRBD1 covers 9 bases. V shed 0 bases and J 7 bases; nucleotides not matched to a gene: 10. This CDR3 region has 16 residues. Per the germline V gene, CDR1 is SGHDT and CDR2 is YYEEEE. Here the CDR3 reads CASSLAVGTGRGGYTF. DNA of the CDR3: TGTGCCAGCAGCTTGGCCGTAGGGACAGGGCGTGGTGGCTACACCTTC.

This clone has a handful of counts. The CDR3: CAWKGGFFGGATNEQFF. As DNA, the CDR3 is TGTGCCTGGAAGGGAGGTTTTTTCGGGGGAGCGACCAATGAGCAGTTCTTC. The chain combines TRBV30 with TRBJ2-1, with D possibly matching TRBD2 (6 bases). Germline lookup yields CDR1 GTSNPN and CDR2 SVGIG (reference sequence). Trimming took off 4 bases at V and 6 bases at J, with 25 bases between the two ends. This CDR3 has 17 residues.

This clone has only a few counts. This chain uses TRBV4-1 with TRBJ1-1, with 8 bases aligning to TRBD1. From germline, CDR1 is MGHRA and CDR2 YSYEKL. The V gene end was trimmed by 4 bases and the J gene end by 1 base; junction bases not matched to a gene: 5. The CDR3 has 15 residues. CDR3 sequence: CASSRGQGANTEAFF. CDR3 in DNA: TGCGCCAGCAGCCGCGGACAGGGAGCGAACACTGAAGCTTTCTTT.

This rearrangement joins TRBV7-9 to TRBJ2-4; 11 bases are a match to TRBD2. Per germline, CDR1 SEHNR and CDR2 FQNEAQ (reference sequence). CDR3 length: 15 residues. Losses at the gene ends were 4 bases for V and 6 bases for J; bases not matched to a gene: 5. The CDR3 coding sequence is TGTGCCAGCAGCTCGGGACTAGCGGAATTAAACATTCAGTACTTC. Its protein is CASSSGLAELNIQYF.

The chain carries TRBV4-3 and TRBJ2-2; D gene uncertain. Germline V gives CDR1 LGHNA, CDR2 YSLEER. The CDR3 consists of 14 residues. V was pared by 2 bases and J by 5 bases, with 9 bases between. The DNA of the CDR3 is TGCGCCAGCAGCCAACCCAGCGTTACCGGGGAGCTGTTTTTT. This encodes CASSQPSVTGELFF.

CDR3 amino acids: CASSLGGTAYEQYF. CDR3 nucleotides: TGCGCCAGCAGCTTGGGGGGGACAGCCTACGAGCAGTACTTC. The rearrangement joins TRBV5-1 to TRBJ2-7; 7 nucleotides align to TRBD1. The CDR3 is 14 residues long. The trim removed 0 bases at V and 2 bases at J, leaving 2 bases unmatched. From germline, CDR1 is SGHRS and CDR2 YFSETQ.

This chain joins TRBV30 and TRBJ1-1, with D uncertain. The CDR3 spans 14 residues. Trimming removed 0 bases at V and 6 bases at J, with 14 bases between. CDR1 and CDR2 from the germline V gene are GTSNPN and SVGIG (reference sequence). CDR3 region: CAWSVQRRRSEAFF. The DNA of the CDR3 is TGTGCCTGGAGTGTACAACGGCGGAGGTCTGAAGCTTTCTTT.

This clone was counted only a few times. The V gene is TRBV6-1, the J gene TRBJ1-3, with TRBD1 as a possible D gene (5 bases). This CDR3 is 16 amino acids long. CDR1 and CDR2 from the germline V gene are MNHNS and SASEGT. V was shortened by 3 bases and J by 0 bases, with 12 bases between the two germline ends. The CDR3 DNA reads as TGTGCCAGCAGTGACCCTGGGGCGAGCTCTGGAAACACCATATATTTT. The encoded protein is CASSDPGASSGNTIYF.

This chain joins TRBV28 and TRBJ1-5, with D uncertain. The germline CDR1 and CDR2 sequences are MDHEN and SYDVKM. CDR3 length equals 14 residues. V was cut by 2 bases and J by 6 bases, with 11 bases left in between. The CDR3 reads CASSLSEILQPQHF. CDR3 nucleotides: TGTGCCAGCAGTTTAAGCGAGATCCTTCAGCCCCAGCATTTT.

The CDR3 loop is CATQTGPNQPQHF. The CDR3 DNA is TGTGCCACCCAGACAGGGCCAAATCAGCCCCAGCATTTT. V and J are TRBV6-5 and TRBJ1-5; 7 bases are a match to TRBD1. Trimming cost V 10 bases and J 4 bases; bases outside gene matches: 7. This CDR3 has 13 amino acids. Per the germline V gene, CDR1 is MNHEY and CDR2 is SVGAGI.

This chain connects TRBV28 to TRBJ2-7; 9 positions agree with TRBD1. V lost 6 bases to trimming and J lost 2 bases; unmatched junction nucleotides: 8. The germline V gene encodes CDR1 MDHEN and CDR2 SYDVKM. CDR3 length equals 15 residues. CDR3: CASSRTGAGAYEQYF. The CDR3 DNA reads TGTGCCAGCAGCAGGACAGGGGCAGGGGCCTACGAGCAGTACTTC.

This CDR3 is CASSPRDRGLIDTQYF. The CDR3, as DNA: TGCGCCAGCAGCCCTAGGGACAGGGGGCTTATAGATACGCAGTATTTT. The chain employs TRBV4-1 and TRBJ2-3, with 12 bases matching TRBD1. The CDR3 extends over 16 amino acids. V lost 4 bases, J lost 5 bases, and 7 bases stayed unmatched. CDR1 is MGHRA and CDR2 is YSYEKL in the germline V gene.